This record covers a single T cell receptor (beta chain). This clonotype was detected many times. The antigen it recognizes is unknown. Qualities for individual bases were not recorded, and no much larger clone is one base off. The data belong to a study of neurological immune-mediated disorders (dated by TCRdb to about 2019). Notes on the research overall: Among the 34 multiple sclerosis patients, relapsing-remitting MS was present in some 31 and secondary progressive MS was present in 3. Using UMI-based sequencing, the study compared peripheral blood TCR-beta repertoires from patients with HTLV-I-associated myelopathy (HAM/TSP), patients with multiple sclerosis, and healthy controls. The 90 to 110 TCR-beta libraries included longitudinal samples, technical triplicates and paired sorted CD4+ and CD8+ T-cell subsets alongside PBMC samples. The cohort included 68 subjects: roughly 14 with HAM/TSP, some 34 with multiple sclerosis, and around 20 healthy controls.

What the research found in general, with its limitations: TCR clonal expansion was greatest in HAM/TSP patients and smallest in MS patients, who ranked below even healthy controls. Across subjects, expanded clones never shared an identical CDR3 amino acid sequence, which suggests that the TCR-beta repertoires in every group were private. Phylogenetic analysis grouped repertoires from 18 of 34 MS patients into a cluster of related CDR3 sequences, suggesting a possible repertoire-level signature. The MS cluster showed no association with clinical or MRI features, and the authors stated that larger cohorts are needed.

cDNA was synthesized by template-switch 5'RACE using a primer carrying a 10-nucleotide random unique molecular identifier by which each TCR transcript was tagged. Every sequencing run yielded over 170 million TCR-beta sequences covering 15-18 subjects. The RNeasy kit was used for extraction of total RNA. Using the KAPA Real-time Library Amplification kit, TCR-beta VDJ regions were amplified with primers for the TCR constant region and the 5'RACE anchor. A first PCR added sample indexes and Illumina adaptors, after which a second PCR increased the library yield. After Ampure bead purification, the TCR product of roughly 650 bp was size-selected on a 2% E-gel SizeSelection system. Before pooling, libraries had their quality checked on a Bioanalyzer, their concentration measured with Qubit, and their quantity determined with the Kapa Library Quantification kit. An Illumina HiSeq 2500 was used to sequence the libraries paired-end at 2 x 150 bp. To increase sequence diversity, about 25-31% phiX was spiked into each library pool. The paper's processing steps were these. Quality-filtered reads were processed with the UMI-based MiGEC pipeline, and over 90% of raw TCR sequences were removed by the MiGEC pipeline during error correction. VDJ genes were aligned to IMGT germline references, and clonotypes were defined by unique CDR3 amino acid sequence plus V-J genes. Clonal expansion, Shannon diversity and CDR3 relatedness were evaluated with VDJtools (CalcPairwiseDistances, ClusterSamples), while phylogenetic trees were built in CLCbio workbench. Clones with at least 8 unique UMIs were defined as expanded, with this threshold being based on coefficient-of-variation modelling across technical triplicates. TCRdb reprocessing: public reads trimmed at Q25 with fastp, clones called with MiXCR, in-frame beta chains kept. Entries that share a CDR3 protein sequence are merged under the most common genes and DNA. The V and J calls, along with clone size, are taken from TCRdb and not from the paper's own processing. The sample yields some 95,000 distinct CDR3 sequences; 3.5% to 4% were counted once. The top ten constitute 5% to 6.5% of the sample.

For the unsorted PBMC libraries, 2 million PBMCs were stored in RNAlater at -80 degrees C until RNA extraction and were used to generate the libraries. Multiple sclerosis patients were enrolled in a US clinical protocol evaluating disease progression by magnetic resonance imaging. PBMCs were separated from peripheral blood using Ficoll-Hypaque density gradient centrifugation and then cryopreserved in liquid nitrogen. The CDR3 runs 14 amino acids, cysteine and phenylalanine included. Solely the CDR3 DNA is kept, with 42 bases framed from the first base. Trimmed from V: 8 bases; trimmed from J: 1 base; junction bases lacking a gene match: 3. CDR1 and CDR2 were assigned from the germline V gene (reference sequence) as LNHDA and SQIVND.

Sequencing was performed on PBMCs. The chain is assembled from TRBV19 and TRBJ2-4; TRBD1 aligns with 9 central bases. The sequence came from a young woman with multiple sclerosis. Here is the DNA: TGTGCCAGTCAAGACAGGGGGGCCAAAAACATTCAGTACTTC. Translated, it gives CASQDRGAKNIQYF.